This T cell receptor (beta chain) stems from a study of CD8+ T cells in alopecia areata. Study context: Tofacitinib treatment spanned 6 to 18 months, with 6 months off drug afterward. Study results and limitations: Clarity of TCR sharing across patients fell short of that in mice, possibly HLA-related. Tofacitinib yielded significantly lower scalp clonality and fewer expanded CD8+ clones among the top 100.

This clone appeared a few times. What it recognizes is unknown. The ends were cut back, 2 bases at V and 5 bases at J, with 6 bases in the middle. CDR3 length equals 13 residues. CDR1 and CDR2 (germline): SEHNR, FQNEAQ (reference sequence). Treatment described: oral pan-JAK inhibitor, 5-10 mg twice daily. Punch biopsies of lesional scalp, plus peripheral blood, were taken from alopecia areata patients. The sequencing template was cDNA reverse transcribed from extracted RNA. Produced via immunoSEQ multiplex PCR; TCRdb's table is partial and in-frame only. Of under 350,000 clones in the sample, 55% to 75% were seen once.

The receptor was derived from a human donor with alopecia areata. The sample was CD4+ T cells sorted from blood, taken at week 24, from a patient treated with tofacitinib. The genes are TRBV7-9 and TRBJ2-2; no reliable D call. The CDR3 sequence is CASSLSRTGELFF. The CDR3 coding sequence is TGTGCCAGCAGCTTAAGCAGAACCGGGGAGCTGTTTTTT.